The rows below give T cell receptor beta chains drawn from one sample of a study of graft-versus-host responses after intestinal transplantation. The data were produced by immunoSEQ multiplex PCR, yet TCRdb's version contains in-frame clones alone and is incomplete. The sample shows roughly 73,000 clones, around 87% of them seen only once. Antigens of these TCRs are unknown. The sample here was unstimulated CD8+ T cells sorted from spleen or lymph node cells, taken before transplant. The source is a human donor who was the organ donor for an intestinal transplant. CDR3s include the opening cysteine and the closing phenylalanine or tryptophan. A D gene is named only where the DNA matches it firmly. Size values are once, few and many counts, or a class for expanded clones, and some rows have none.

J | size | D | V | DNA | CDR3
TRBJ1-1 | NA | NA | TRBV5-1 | TGCGCCAGCAGCTTGGTTCAGCAAGGCGTCACTGAAGCTTTCTTT | CASSLVQQGVTEAFF
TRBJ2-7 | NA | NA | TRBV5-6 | TGTGCCAGCAGCTTGGATGGGGCTCTCGAGCAGTACTTC | CASSLDGALEQYF
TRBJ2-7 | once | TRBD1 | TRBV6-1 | TGTGCCAGCAGTGTCCGGGACAGCATCTACGAGCAGTACTTC | CASSVRDSIYEQYF
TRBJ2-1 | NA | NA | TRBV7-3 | TGTGCCAGCAGCTTAAGAGGAATCTGCGAGCAGTTCTTC | CASSLRGICEQFF
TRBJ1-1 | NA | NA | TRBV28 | TGTGCCAGCAGCTCCCCGGGACAAGAAAACACTGAAGCTTTCTTT | CASSSPGQENTEAFF
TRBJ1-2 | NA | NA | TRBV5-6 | TGTGCCAGCAGTTACTGGACTGAGAACTATGGCTACACCTTC | CASSYWTENYGYTF
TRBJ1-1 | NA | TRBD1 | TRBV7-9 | TGTGCCCTAAAGTACCTACAGGGGCTCACTGAAGCTTTCTTT | CALKYLQGLTEAFF
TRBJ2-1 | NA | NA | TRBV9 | TGTGCCAGCAGCGTAGTGGAGGGCAATGAGCAGTTCTTC | CASSVVEGNEQFF
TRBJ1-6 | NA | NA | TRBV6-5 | TGTGCCAGCAGGGCGAACAGGGACAACAATTCACCCCTCCACTTT | CASRANRDNNSPLHF
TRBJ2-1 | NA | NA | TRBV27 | TGTGCCAGCAGTCCCGGGACATACAATGAGCAGTTCTTC | CASSPGTYNEQFF
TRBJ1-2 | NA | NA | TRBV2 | TGTGCCAACGGCCGGGGGGCAGAAGGAAGCGATGGCTACACCTTC | CANGRGAEGSDGYTF
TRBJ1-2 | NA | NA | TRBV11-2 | TGTGCCAGCAGCTCAAAAAGGGTCGTCCCTTATGGCTACACCTTC | CASSSKRVVPYGYTF
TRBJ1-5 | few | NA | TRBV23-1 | TGCGCCAGCAGTCAACAGGGTAGCAATCAGCCCCAGCATTTT | CASSQQGSNQPQHF
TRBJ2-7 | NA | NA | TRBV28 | TGTGCCAGCAGTTGGTGCGAGCAGTACTTC | CASSWCEQYF
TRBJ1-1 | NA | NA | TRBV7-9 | TGTGCCAGCAGCTTAGGGTCTTTGGGGGCTTTCTTT | CASSLGSLGAFF
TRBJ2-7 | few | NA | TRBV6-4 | TGTGCCAGCAGTGAATTTTCTGGCTACGAGCAGTACTTC | CASSEFSGYEQYF
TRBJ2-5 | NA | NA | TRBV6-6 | TGTGCCAGCAGTTACCCGGGGGACGAGACCCAGTACTTC | CASSYPGDETQYF
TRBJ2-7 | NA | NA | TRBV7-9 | TGTGCCAGCAGCCCCAAAGGGGACTACGAGCAGTACTTC | CASSPKGDYEQYF
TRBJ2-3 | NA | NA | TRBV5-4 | TGTGCCAGCAGCTTAGGGGGGCCAGCAGATACGCAGTATTTT | CASSLGGPADTQYF
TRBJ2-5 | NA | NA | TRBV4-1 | TGCGCCAGCAGCCAAGAGACAGCAGAGACCCAGTACTTC | CASSQETAETQYF
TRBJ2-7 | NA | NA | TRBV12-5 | TGTGCTAGTGGTTTCGGGGTAGGGGATTCCTACGAGCAGTACTTC | CASGFGVGDSYEQYF
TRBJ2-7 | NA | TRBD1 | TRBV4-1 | TGCGCCAGCAGAAGGGTAGGGGGCTCATACGAGCAGTACTTC | CASRRVGGSYEQYF
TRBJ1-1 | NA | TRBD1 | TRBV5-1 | TGCGCCAGCAGCTGGGGACAGGAGTACGGCGGAGCTGAAGCTTTCTTT | CASSWGQEYGGAEAFF
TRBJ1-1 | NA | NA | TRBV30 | TGTGCCTGGACCGTACGAGATTATATGAACACTGAAGCTTTCTTT | CAWTVRDYMNTEAFF
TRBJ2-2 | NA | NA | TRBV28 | TGTGCCAGTTTTTCTGGAACCGGGGAGCTGTTTTTT | CASFSGTGELFF
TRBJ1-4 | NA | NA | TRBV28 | TGTGCCAGCAGAGCAAACTCCCGGGGGGGAGGAGTTGAAAAACTGTTTTTT | CASRANSRGGGVEKLFF
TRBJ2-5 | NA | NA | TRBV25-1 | TGTGCCAGCAAATCCACCGAAGAGACCCAGTACTTC | CASKSTEETQYF
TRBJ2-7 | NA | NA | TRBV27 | TGTGCCAGCAGTTTAACCGGTACGGAGGGGGGATTGGTGGATTTTCCCGAGCAGTACTTC | CASSLTGTEGGLVDFPEQYF
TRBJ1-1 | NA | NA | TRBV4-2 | TGTGCCAGCAGCGGTTCCGAAGCTTTCTTT | CASSGSEAFF